These 15 T cell receptor beta chains were sequenced from one sample in a study of identical twins (dated by TCRdb to 2016 to 2018). Libraries were built with 5' RACE. The sequencer listed for this sample is Illumina HiSeq 2000. The public reads were reprocessed in TCRdb via fastp at Q25 and MiXCR, keeping in-frame beta chains. Rows are unified per CDR3 protein, each entry keeping the most common DNA and genes. Across this sample there are 400,000 to 550,000 distinct CDR3 sequences, with around 24% seen only once. The top ten clones comprise around 3% of the sample. These data also featured in a second study, about T cells expressing NK-cell markers.

The sequenced sample was CD4+ T cells sorted from blood. All receptors derive from a woman aged 18-29 years in good health.

The chain joins TRBV5-1 to TRBJ2-5, with D uncertain. V lost 4 bases and J 4 bases, leaving 14 bases between the germline ends. This CDR3 has 14 amino acids. Germline loops: CDR1 SGHRS, CDR2 YFSETQ. The CDR3 here is CASSQTISGETQYF. In DNA form, the CDR3 reads TGCGCCAGCAGCCAGACCATCAGTGGAGAGACCCAGTACTTC. The full variable domain, its missing parts supplied by reference TRBV5-1 and TRBJ2-5, is KAGVTQTPRYLIKTRGQQVTLSCSPISGHRSVSWYQQTPGQGLQFLFEYFSETQRNKGNFPGRFSGRQFSNSRSEMNVSTLELGDSALYLCASSQTISGETQYFGPGTRLLVL.

The chain carries TRBV19 and TRBJ1-4; D may be TRBD1 (5 bases). The germline V gene has CDR1 LNHDA and CDR2 SQIVND (reference sequence). The CDR3 is 13 amino acids. The ends were cut back, 10 bases at V and 7 bases at J, with 16 bases in the middle. CDR3 loop: CATGAPVGEKLFF. CDR3 nucleotides: TGTGCCACCGGGGCCCCGGTCGGTGAAAAACTGTTTTTT. Filled out from reference TRBV19 and TRBJ1-4, the complete variable domain reads DGGITQSPKYLFRKEGQNVTLSCEQNLNHDAMYWYRQDPGQGLRLIYYSQIVNDFQKGDIAEGYSVSREKKESFPLTVTSAQKNPTAFYLCATGAPVGEKLFFGSGTQLSVL.

This clonotype was found a few times. The chain recombines TRBV5-1 with TRBJ2-3, with D unclear. Germline V CDR1 and CDR2: SGHRS, YFSETQ. CDR3 length: 13 amino acids. V lost 5 bases to trimming and J lost 0 bases, with 7 bases between them. CDR3 residues: CASRITSTDTQYF. The CDR3 DNA is TGCGCCAGCAGAATTACTAGCACAGATACGCAGTATTTT.

This clonotype turned up a few times. This CDR3 is CSAYGPRANNEQFF. The CDR3 DNA sequence: TGCAGTGCTTACGGGCCTAGGGCCAACAATGAGCAGTTCTTC. The chain combines TRBV20-1 with TRBJ2-1; D is unresolved. With 5 bases removed from V and 5 bases from J, the gap between germline ends came to 16 bases. This CDR3 has 14 amino acids. CDR1 and CDR2 from the germline V gene are DFQATT and SNEGSKA (reference sequence).

A few counts support this clonotype. The J gene is TRBJ1-5, the V gene TRBV29-1; 9 nucleotides line up with TRBD1. CDR1 SQVTM and CDR2 ANQGSEA come from the germline V gene. V shed 6 bases, J shed 7 bases, and the junction held 7 bases outside the gene matches. The CDR3 runs 13 residues. CDR3 DNA sequence: TGCAGCGTGAAAGATACAGGGGGCCAGCCCCAGCATTTT. It specifies CSVKDTGGQPQHF.

This clonotype showed up many times. The chain links TRBV29-1 to TRBJ2-3; 7 nucleotides agree with TRBD1. The CDR3 length is 14 residues. The germline V gene encodes CDR1 SQVTM and CDR2 ANQGSEA. Unmatched junction bases numbered 6, after V lost 6 bases and J lost 0 bases. The CDR3 nucleotides read TGCAGCGTCTACAGGGGCCATAGCACAGATACGCAGTATTTT. The encoded protein is CSVYRGHSTDTQYF.

This clonotype was detected a few times. The chain joins TRBV29-1 to TRBJ2-3; D uncertain. Germline V gene sequence: CDR1 SQVTM, CDR2 ANQGSEA. V lost 3 bases, J lost 7 bases, and 5 bases lay in between. CDR3 length: 10 amino acids. Here the CDR3 DNA reads TGCAGCGTTGATCACTATACGCAGTATTTT. This gives the protein CSVDHYTQYF.

This rearrangement joins TRBV20-1 to TRBJ2-3, with 8 bases lining up with TRBD1. The CDR3 length is 14 residues. The germline V gene has CDR1 DFQATT and CDR2 SNEGSKA (reference sequence). Trimming removed 2 bases from V and 6 bases from J; junction bases left unmatched: 7. The CDR3 is CSARPPDRDDTQYF. CDR3 coding DNA: TGCAGTGCTAGACCACCGGACAGGGACGATACGCAGTATTTT.

This clonotype has only a few counts. The chain has TRBV27 and TRBJ2-1; no firm D call. Germline values: CDR1 MNHEY, CDR2 SMNVEV (reference sequence). V lost 0 bases and J lost 10, with 13 bases in between. The CDR3 sequence is 14 residues long. This CDR3 is CASSLSDPFTEQFF. In DNA form, the CDR3 reads TGTGCCAGCAGTTTATCGGACCCCTTCACCGAGCAGTTCTTC.

V is TRBV20-1 and J is TRBJ2-5, with 8 bases identical to TRBD2. Unmatched junction bases numbered 12, after V lost 0 bases and J lost 6 bases. Germline V gene lookup returns CDR1 DFQATT and CDR2 SNEGSKA (reference sequence). This CDR3 contains 16 residues. The CDR3 sequence is CSARDTGRAWRKTQYF. CDR3 DNA sequence: TGCAGTGCTAGAGATACCGGGAGGGCGTGGAGGAAGACCCAGTACTTC.

This clonotype was seen a handful of times. V usage is TRBV20-1 and J usage is TRBJ2-5, with 13 bases matching TRBD2. Looked up from germline, CDR1 is DFQATT and CDR2 is SNEGSKA (reference sequence). The CDR3 runs 15 residues. J was trimmed by 5 bases and V by 1 base; bases with no gene match: 4. CDR3 region: CSARARTSGGETQYF. DNA for the CDR3: TGCAGTGCTAGAGCTAGGACTAGCGGGGGTGAGACCCAGTACTTC.

The V gene is TRBV5-1, the J gene TRBJ2-3; 11 bases line up with TRBD2. The germline V gene encodes CDR1 SGHRS and CDR2 YFSETQ. This CDR3 region has 17 residues. Trimming removed 4 bases from V and 2 bases from J; junction bases left unmatched: 9. DNA for the CDR3: TGCGCCAGCAGCCCGTTACTAGCGGGGGTGGACACAGATACGCAGTATTTT. Protein sequence: CASSPLLAGVDTDTQYF.

This clonotype was seen more than once but under ten times. The rearrangement uses TRBV27 and TRBJ1-6, with D unresolved. V shed 4 bases and J shed 7 bases, with 14 bases lying between them. Germline V gene data show CDR1 as MNHEY and CDR2 as SMNVEV (reference sequence). This CDR3 is built from 15 residues. The CDR3 region has the DNA TGTGCCAGCAGTTCCACCCAATCACGAAATTCACCCCTCCACTTT. Translated, it gives CASSSTQSRNSPLHF.

The chain is built from TRBV3-1 and TRBJ2-7; 8 nucleotides agree with TRBD2. J gave up 6 bases and V 2 bases, and 6 bases lay outside the gene matches. Germline V CDR1 and CDR2: LGHDT, YNNKEL (reference sequence). The CDR3 extends over 14 amino acids. Here the CDR3 reads CASSQPGRGSEQYF. The CDR3 DNA follows: TGTGCCAGCAGCCAACCCGGGAGGGGCTCCGAGCAGTACTTC.

The chain couples TRBV6-1 to TRBJ2-7; 9 positions agree with TRBD1. Germline V gene sequence: CDR1 MNHNS, CDR2 SASEGT. V was clipped by 6 bases and J by 2 bases; unmatched bases: 11. This CDR3 has 16 residues. This chain's CDR3 is CASSRERTGDTYEQYF. For the CDR3, the DNA is TGTGCCAGCAGCCGCGAAAGGACAGGGGATACCTACGAGCAGTACTTC.